The clone carrying this T cell receptor (beta chain) was observed once. Its antigen is as yet unknown. Conventional CD4 T cells were sorted as CD4+CD127+ cells. Unrelated healthy donors provided the controls. Clones were read by immunoSEQ multiplex PCR, and TCRdb kept only the in-frame ones, dropping some. Here the sample spans about 22,000 clones, about 95% being singletons. The data were taken from a study of B cell selection in AIRE deficiency. Whole-study results and caveats: Approximately 29% of healthy-shared Treg sequences were found among patient Tconv cells. Shorter CDR3s marked shared Treg sequences, biased toward few non-templated insertions. Tconv and Treg cells from AIRE-deficient patients resembled healthy donors in TCRBV usage, CDR3 length and diversity.

This CDR3 has 11 amino acids. With 5 bases removed from V and 5 bases from J, the gap between germline ends came to 9 bases. Germline V gene data show CDR1 as DFQATT and CDR2 as SNEGSKA (reference sequence). This sequence was found in a human donor in good health. Sequenced: CD4+CD127+ conventional T cells sorted from PBMCs. This chain joins TRBV20-1 and TRBJ1-2; unclear D gene. CDR3 amino acids: CSAVMGYGYTF. As DNA, the CDR3 is TGCAGTGCTGTGATGGGATATGGCTACACCTTC.